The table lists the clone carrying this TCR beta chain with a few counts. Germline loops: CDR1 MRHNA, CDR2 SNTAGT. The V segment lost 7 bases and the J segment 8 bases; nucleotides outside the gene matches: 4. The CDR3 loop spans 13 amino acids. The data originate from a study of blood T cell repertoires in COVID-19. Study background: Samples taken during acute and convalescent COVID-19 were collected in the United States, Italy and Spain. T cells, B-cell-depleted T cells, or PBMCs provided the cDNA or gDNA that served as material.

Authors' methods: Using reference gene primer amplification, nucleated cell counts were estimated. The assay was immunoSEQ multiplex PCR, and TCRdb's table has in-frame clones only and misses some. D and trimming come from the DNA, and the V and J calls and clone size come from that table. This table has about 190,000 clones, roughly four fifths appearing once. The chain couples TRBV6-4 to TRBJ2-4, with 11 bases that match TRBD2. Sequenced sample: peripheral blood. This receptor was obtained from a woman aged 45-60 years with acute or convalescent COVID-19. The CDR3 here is CASTGTSGDIQYF. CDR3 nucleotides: TGTGCCAGCACCGGGACTAGCGGTGACATTCAGTACTTC.